Shown below are 12 T cell receptor beta chains from a single sample sequenced in a study of blood T cell repertoires in COVID-19. The data were produced by immunoSEQ multiplex PCR, yet TCRdb's version contains in-frame clones alone and is incomplete. The top ten hold 55% to 60% of the sample, which has tens of thousands of clones, about 82% seen once. The source material was peripheral blood. The source is a man aged 65-85 years with acute or convalescent COVID-19.

This clone appeared a single time. The chain uses TRBV28 and TRBJ1-1; the D gene is possibly TRBD1 (6 bases). The V end lost 0 bases, the J end lost 1 base, and 9 bases lay between the germline ends. Germline V CDR1 and CDR2: MDHEN, SYDVKM. The CDR3 runs to 15 residues. The CDR3 DNA is TGTGCCAGCAGTTTATGGGGGGCTCGGAACACTGAAGCTTTCTTT. Its protein product is CASSLWGARNTEAFF.

V is TRBV7-8 and J is TRBJ2-2, with 9 bases identical to TRBD1. After removal of 5 bases from V and 2 bases from J, the junction contained 6 bases not matched to a gene. Looked up from germline, CDR1 is SGHVS and CDR2 is FQNEAQ. There are 16 residues in the CDR3. CDR3 in amino acids: CASSRATGGNTGELFF. The CDR3 nucleotides are TGTGCCAGCAGCCGAGCGACAGGGGGTAACACCGGGGAGCTGTTTTTT. Supplemented by reference TRBV7-8 and TRBJ2-2, the full variable domain reads GAGVSQSPRYKVAKRGQDVALRCDPISGHVSLFWYQQALGQGPEFLTYFQNEAQLDKSGLPSDRFFAERPEGSVSTLKIQRTQQEDSAVYLCASSRATGGNTGELFFGEGSRLTVL.

This clone has just a few counts. The rearrangement uses TRBV4-3 and TRBJ2-7; a weak D match, TRBD2 (7 bases). Germline V gene data show CDR1 as LGHNA and CDR2 as YSLEER. V was shortened by 0 bases and J by 3 bases, with 24 bases between the two germline ends. The length of the CDR3 is 19 residues. The chain's CDR3 is CASSQDYREGLANNYEQYF. The CDR3 DNA reads TGCGCCAGCAGCCAAGATTACAGGGAGGGCTTGGCGAATAACTACGAGCAGTACTTC.

The rearrangement links TRBV7-2 to TRBJ1-2; 7 positions match TRBD1. The length of the CDR3 is 14 residues. In germline, CDR1 is SGHTA, CDR2 FQGNSA. The J segment lost 4 bases and the V segment lost 8 bases, leaving 10 bases of the junction unmatched. In DNA, the CDR3 is TGTGCCAGCCGAGCCGGACAGGAACGCTATGGCTACACCTTC. Its protein product is CASRAGQERYGYTF.

In the case of this clone: Given a far larger clone just one base away, this is likely a sequencing read error. The chain joins TRBV6-2 or TRBV6-3 to TRBJ2-7; a possible D gene is TRBD1 (6 bases). Germline CDR1 is MNHEY and CDR2 is SVGEGT. CDR3 length: 15 amino acids. V lost 7 bases, J lost 3 bases, and 19 bases lay in between. The CDR3 spells CASIPGAGVDYEQYF. The CDR3 nucleotides are TGTGCCAGCATCCCAGGGGCAGGAGTAGACTACGAGCAGTACTTC.

About this clone itself: At one end the junction does not follow the germline gene, possibly because of a read error. This chain joins TRBV29-1 and TRBJ2-1; TRBD2 matches 8 bases. The CDR3 runs 13 residues. Germline V gene data show CDR1 as SQVTM and CDR2 as ANQGSEA. The CDR3 reads CTVGSGSYNEQFF. The CDR3 DNA reads as TGCACCGTTGGGAGCGGGAGCTACAATGAGCAGTTCTTC.

V is TRBV4-1 and J is TRBJ2-1; a possible D gene is TRBD2 (6 bases). The CDR3 has 17 amino acids. The germline gives CDR1 MGHRA, CDR2 YSYEKL. V was clipped by 0 bases and J by 0 bases, with 12 bases between them. CDR3 DNA sequence: TGCGCCAGCAGCCAAGAAAAGGGAGGCCTCTCCTACAATGAGCAGTTCTTC. It is translated as CASSQEKGGLSYNEQFF.

V and J are TRBV19 and TRBJ2-3; 7 bases map to TRBD1. V was pared by 3 bases and J by 5 bases, with 2 bases of the junction left unmatched. The CDR3 runs 13 residues. Per germline, CDR1 LNHDA and CDR2 SQIVND (reference sequence). CDR3 residues: CASSITGVDTQYF. CDR3 sequence (DNA): TGTGCCAGTAGTATCACAGGGGTAGATACGCAGTATTTT.

CDR3 DNA: TGTGCCAGCAGCTTGAGACAGGGGGCAAACACCATATATTTT. Translation: CASSLRQGANTIYF. This rearrangement joins TRBV5-4 to TRBJ1-3; 10 bases match TRBD1. Germline CDR1 and CDR2: SGHNT and YYREEE (reference sequence). The CDR3 totals 14 residues. Trimming took 1 base from V and 6 from J; bases not matched to a gene: 1.

This clone is a singleton in its sample. The V and J genes are TRBV18 and TRBJ1-4; TRBD1 matches at 8 bases. This CDR3 has 14 amino acids. The ends lost 2 bases at V and 8 bases at J; junction bases unmatched: 4. Germline loops: CDR1 KGHSH, CDR2 LQKENI. The DNA of the CDR3 is TGTGCCAGCTCACCATCCGGACAGGGCGAAAAACTGTTTTTT. Residues: CASSPSGQGEKLFF.

V usage is TRBV4-2 and J usage is TRBJ2-7, with D tentatively TRBD2 (6 bases). The CDR3 spans 15 residues. V shed 1 base and J shed 0 bases, with 10 bases lying between them. Per the germline V gene, CDR1 is LGHNA and CDR2 is YNFKEQ. The CDR3 DNA is TGTGCCAGCAGCCAAGCCGCGGGGACCTCCTACGAGCAGTACTTC. Translated: CASSQAAGTSYEQYF.

The chain carries TRBV27 and TRBJ1-1; 10 nucleotides line up with TRBD1. Trimming cost V 3 bases and J 7 bases; bases outside gene matches: 14. Germline CDR1 is MNHEY and CDR2 is SMNVEV (reference sequence). The CDR3 totals 17 residues. The CDR3 region is CASSFYDRGLGSSEAFF. The CDR3 DNA reads as TGTGCCAGCAGTTTCTACGACAGGGGGCTCGGATCTAGTGAAGCTTTCTTT.